This is a list of T cell receptor beta chains from one sample in a study of a mutant IDH1 vaccine in newly diagnosed glioma. Profiling relied on immunoSEQ multiplex PCR, and the TCRdb table lists in-frame clones only, not all of them. The repertoire holds tens of thousands of clones, with under 80% as singletons. The antigens of these receptors remain unknown. The source material was PBMCs, sampled from a glioma patient whose treatment included an IDH1 peptide vaccine. The receptor set was obtained from a man in his forties or fifties with glioma. CDR3s include the opening cysteine and the closing phenylalanine or tryptophan. D genes are given only for firm matches. Size is omitted from some rows. Given values are once, few, many or a class for expanded clones.

v_call	j_call	clone_size	d_call	cdr3_aa	cdr3_nt
TRBV7-9	TRBJ2-1	-	-	CASSLWQGEQFF	TGTGCCAGCAGCTTATGGCAGGGAGAGCAGTTCTTC
TRBV2	TRBJ2-5	-	TRBD2	CASSEALRIAGGETQYF	TGTGCCAGCAGTGAAGCGCTTCGGATAGCGGGAGGAGAGACCCAGTACTTC
TRBV4-1	TRBJ2-5	-	TRBD1	CASSLRPAQGPQETQYF	TGCGCCAGCAGCCTAAGACCGGCACAGGGGCCCCAAGAGACCCAGTACTTC
TRBV19	TRBJ1-4	few	-	CASSIGAANEKLFF	TGTGCCAGTAGTATAGGAGCGGCTAATGAAAAACTGTTTTTT
TRBV6-5	TRBJ2-5	-	-	CASSSGSSMTQYF	TGTGCCAGCAGTTCCGGCAGTTCGATGACCCAGTACTTC
TRBV11-1	TRBJ2-5	-	-	CASRPGPTGTQYF	TGTGCCAGCAGACCCGGGCCCACGGGGACCCAGTACTTC
TRBV7-2	TRBJ1-5	-	TRBD1	CASSLVTGDNQPQHF	TGTGCCAGCAGCTTAGTTACAGGGGACAATCAGCCCCAGCATTTT
TRBV6-5	TRBJ2-7	-	TRBD1	CASSRTGLYEQYF	TGTGCCAGCAGTAGGACAGGGCTCTACGAGCAGTACTTC
TRBV29-1	TRBJ1-5	-	-	CSVASGRGSNQPQHF	TGCAGCGTTGCCTCGGGGCGCGGAAGCAATCAGCCCCAGCATTTT
TRBV2	TRBJ2-7	-	-	CASNPRAGPGEQYF	TGTGCCAGCAACCCCCGGGCAGGGCCGGGGGAGCAGTACTTC
TRBV19	TRBJ1-1	medium-sized	-	CASSRGGRTEAFF	TGTGCCAGTAGTCGGGGAGGGCGGACTGAAGCTTTCTTT
TRBV19	TRBJ1-2	-	-	CASSILAGSYTF	TGTGCCAGTAGTATATTGGCCGGGAGCTACACCTTC
TRBV27	TRBJ1-2	-	TRBD1	CASIGYAGQGARNYGYTF	TGTGCCAGCATCGGGTATGCGGGACAGGGGGCAAGGAACTATGGCTACACCTTC
TRBV6-1	TRBJ2-6	-	TRBD1	CASSEGVQGLVRANVLTF	TGTGCCAGCAGTGAAGGAGTACAGGGGTTGGTTAGGGCCAACGTCCTGACTTTC
TRBV4-1	TRBJ1-1	-	-	CASSHGTRTMNTEAFF	TGCGCCAGCAGCCATGGGACAAGGACCATGAACACTGAAGCTTTCTTT
TRBV2	TRBJ1-2	-	-	CASSDRRLYGYTF	TGTGCCAGCAGTGACCGGAGGCTCTATGGCTACACCTTC
TRBV5-1	TRBJ2-5	-	TRBD1	CASSMGQGEETQYF	TGCGCCAGCAGCATGGGACAGGGGGAGGAGACCCAGTACTTC
TRBV7-9	TRBJ1-2	-	-	CASSPEDPNYGYTF	TGTGCCAGCAGCCCAGAGGACCCTAACTATGGCTACACCTTC
TRBV2	TRBJ1-1	-	TRBD1	CASSGDSIMNTEAFF	TGTGCCAGCAGTGGGGACAGTATTATGAACACTGAAGCTTTCTTT
TRBV27	TRBJ2-2	once	-	CASIGQKNTGELFF	TGTGCCAGCATAGGTCAGAAAAACACCGGGGAGCTGTTTTTT
TRBV19	TRBJ2-5	-	TRBD2	CASGRTRAQGTQYF	TGTGCCAGTGGGAGGACTAGGGCCCAAGGGACCCAGTACTTC
TRBV30	TRBJ2-3	once	-	CAWSVGGFGADTQYF	TGTGCCTGGAGTGTAGGGGGGTTCGGGGCAGATACGCAGTATTTT
TRBV18	TRBJ1-6	-	-	CASSPSGGTASPLHF	TGTGCCAGCTCACCGTCGGGAGGTACAGCTTCACCCCTCCACTTT
TRBV21-1	TRBJ1-5	-	-	CASSKDRVYQPQHF	TGTGCCAGCAGTAAAGACAGGGTCTATCAGCCCCAGCATTTT
TRBV7-9	TRBJ2-5	once	-	CASSLAIGQEETQYF	TGTGCCAGCAGCTTAGCGATAGGCCAGGAAGAGACCCAGTACTTC
TRBV7-8	TRBJ2-7	-	TRBD2	CASIVDFSGGPYEQYF	TGTGCCAGCATCGTCGACTTTAGCGGGGGGCCCTACGAGCAGTACTTC
TRBV4-1	TRBJ1-4	-	TRBD1	CASSQDLPGTVGDEKLFF	TGCGCCAGCAGCCAAGACTTACCCGGGACAGTGGGAGATGAAAAACTGTTTTTT
TRBV7-2	TRBJ1-2	few	-	CASSQGFVGGYTF	TGTGCCAGCAGCCAGGGGTTCGTGGGTGGCTACACCTTC
TRBV6-5	TRBJ1-6	few	TRBD1	CASRGTGQPLHF	TGTGCCAGCAGAGGGACAGGGCAACCCCTCCACTTT
TRBV10-2	TRBJ2-3	-	TRBD2	CAGHSYPVSGGPTDTQYF	TGCGCCGGCCATAGCTATCCAGTAAGCGGGGGACCCACAGATACGCAGTATTTT
TRBV5-4	TRBJ2-3	-	-	CATSPAGRPNTQYF	TGTGCCACCTCCCCCGCAGGGAGGCCAAATACGCAGTATTTT
TRBV6-5	TRBJ2-5	-	TRBD2	CASSYSAGGPETQYF	TGTGCCAGCAGTTACTCTGCGGGGGGGCCGGAGACCCAGTACTTC
TRBV5-4	TRBJ2-5	-	TRBD2	CASSLAGGYQETQYF	TGTGCCAGCAGTCTAGCGGGAGGCTACCAAGAGACCCAGTACTTC
TRBV15	TRBJ2-3	-	TRBD2	CATSRKVAGVVTDTQYF	TGTGCCACCAGCAGAAAAGTAGCGGGAGTGGTGACAGATACGCAGTATTTT
TRBV7-9	TRBJ2-7	-	-	CASSLTSTVHEQYF	TGTGCCAGCAGCCTTACTAGCACGGTCCACGAGCAGTACTTC
TRBV27	TRBJ1-5	once	TRBD1	CASSPGTGDQPQHF	TGTGCCAGCTCTCCCGGGACAGGGGATCAGCCCCAGCATTTT
TRBV7-9	TRBJ2-4	few	-	CASGDSSPNIQYF	TGTGCCAGCGGCGACAGCTCCCCCAACATTCAGTACTTC
TRBV5-4	TRBJ2-7	-	TRBD2	CASSSHLAGVSEQYF	TGTGCCAGCAGCTCCCATCTAGCGGGAGTATCCGAGCAGTACTTC
TRBV5-1	TRBJ1-2	-	TRBD1	CASSLWTGDNGYTF	TGCGCCAGCAGCTTGTGGACAGGGGATAATGGCTACACCTTC
TRBV15	TRBJ1-5	-	-	CATSGDGSGHQPQHF	TGTGCCACCAGCGGTGACGGCTCGGGCCATCAGCCCCAGCATTTT
TRBV6-5	TRBJ1-1	-	-	CASSYSGAGTEAFF	TGTGCCAGCAGTTACTCTGGGGCGGGCACTGAAGCTTTCTTT
TRBV5-1	TRBJ1-4	-	TRBD1	CASSSVTSGTDEKLFF	TGCGCCAGCAGCTCGGTGACTTCCGGGACAGATGAAAAACTGTTTTTT
TRBV4-1	TRBJ2-5	-	TRBD2	CASSPTSGEETQYF	TGCGCCAGCAGTCCTACTAGCGGAGAAGAGACCCAGTACTTC
TRBV9	TRBJ2-7	-	TRBD2	CASSVAGGGPSYEQYF	TGTGCCAGCAGCGTAGCCGGCGGGGGGCCCTCCTACGAGCAGTACTTC
TRBV15	TRBJ1-5	-	-	CATSRGRGSNQPQHF	TGTGCCACCAGCAGGGGGAGGGGAAGCAATCAGCCCCAGCATTTT
TRBV27	TRBJ2-1	-	-	CASRMSRGASYNEQFF	TGTGCCAGCAGAATGAGCCGGGGGGCCTCCTACAATGAGCAGTTCTTC
TRBV19	TRBJ2-2	-	-	CASSRAAGELFF	TGTGCCAGTAGTAGGGCCGCCGGGGAGCTGTTTTTT
TRBV5-1	TRBJ2-2	-	-	CASSRTGSNTGELFF	TGCGCCAGCAGCAGGACGGGCTCTAACACCGGGGAGCTGTTTTTT
TRBV6-1	TRBJ2-7	-	-	CASLGGGRPTYEQYF	TGTGCCAGCCTAGGGGGCGGGAGGCCCACCTACGAGCAGTACTTC
TRBV5-4	TRBJ2-7	-	-	CASSLKQGGHEQYF	TGTGCCAGCAGCTTGAAACAGGGAGGCCACGAGCAGTACTTC
TRBV7-9	TRBJ1-2	-	TRBD1	CASSSTGRTNYGYTF	TGTGCCAGCAGCTCGACAGGGAGAACTAACTATGGCTACACCTTC
TRBV4-1	TRBJ1-2	-	-	CASSPYSGSYGYTF	TGCGCCAGCAGCCCCTACTCAGGGAGCTATGGCTACACCTTC
TRBV4-1	TRBJ1-1	-	-	CASSQDWRGDTEAFF	TGCGCCAGCAGCCAAGATTGGCGGGGGGACACTGAAGCTTTCTTT
TRBV6-6	TRBJ2-7	-	-	CASSPLGAHEQYF	TGTGCCAGCAGCCCCTTAGGGGCTCACGAGCAGTACTTC